This T cell receptor (beta chain) was identified in a study of blood T cells in healthy people across ages. For the study at large: Template switching captured about one barcoded beta molecule per two T cells. Study-wide findings and caveats: Higher diversity, along with more naive CD4+ cells, distinguished long-lived donors from aged donors. TCR beta diversity, measured per million T cells, fell in a roughly linear way with age.

Using a J-beta primer mix together with a sample-barcoded 5' primer, a second PCR was run for 7 to 11 cycles. TCRdb independently ran MiXCR on the 5' RACE reads; one entry per CDR3 protein. The sample has about 1,600,000 distinct CDR3 sequences; around 42% are singletons. Regarding this clonotype: Its specificity is not known.

This clonotype was obtained from a woman between 18 and 29 years old in good health. The specimen was blood.

The CDR3 region is CASRTGGTGGNGYTF. The CDR3 nucleotides are TGTGCCAGCAGAACCGGGGGGACAGGGGGTAATGGCTACACCTTC. The chain uses TRBV21-1 and TRBJ1-2; TRBD1 was called by the table and not checked on the DNA. TRBV21-1 is noted as a pseudogene. This CDR3 has 15 residues.